Described below is a single TCR beta chain sequence and its context. Antigen unknown. Sequenced by immunoSEQ multiplex PCR; TCRdb stores in-frame clones only, minus some. The table lists some 68,000 clones, 83% of them singletons. The sample comes from a study of OX40 agonist ivuxolimab in advanced cancers. Study in general: Aged roughly 23 to 79 with a mean of approximately 60 years, they were around 79% male. Study-wide findings and caveats: Also present in some nonresponders was a low level of normalized T-cell clonal expansion. The investigators did not determine what antigen specificity the expanded peripheral T cells had.

This CDR3 is built from 14 residues. Trimming took off 5 bases at V and 7 bases at J, with 12 bases between the two ends. Germline V gene sequence: CDR1 SGHNT, CDR2 YENEEA. The receptor comes from an adult with an advanced solid tumor such as melanoma, head and neck, liver or kidney cancer. Sequenced material: CD4+ or CD8+ T cells sorted from blood, taken in a trial of the OX40 agonist ivuxolimab. The rearrangement uses TRBV11-3 and TRBJ1-6, with D hard to call. This CDR3 is CASSKAGPNSPLHF. CDR3 coding DNA: TGTGCCAGCAGCAAAGCGGGTCCAAATTCACCCCTCCACTTT.